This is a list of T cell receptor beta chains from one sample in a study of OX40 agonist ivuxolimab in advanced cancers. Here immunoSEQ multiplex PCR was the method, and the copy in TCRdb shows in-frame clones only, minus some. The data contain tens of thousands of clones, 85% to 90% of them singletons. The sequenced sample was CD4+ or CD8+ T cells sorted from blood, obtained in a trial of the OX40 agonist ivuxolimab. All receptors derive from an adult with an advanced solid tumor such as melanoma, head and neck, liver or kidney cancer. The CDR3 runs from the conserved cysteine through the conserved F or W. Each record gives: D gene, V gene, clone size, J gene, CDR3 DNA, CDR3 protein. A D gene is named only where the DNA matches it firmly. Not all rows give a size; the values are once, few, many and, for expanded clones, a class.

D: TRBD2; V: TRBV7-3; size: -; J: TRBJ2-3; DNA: TGTGCCAGCAGACCCGGCGGGGGGAGGGCAGATACGCAGTATTTT; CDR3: CASRPGGGRADTQYF
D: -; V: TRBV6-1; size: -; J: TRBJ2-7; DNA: TGTGCCAGCAGTGACCGGGACCCGGCCCACGAGCAGTACTTC; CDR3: CASSDRDPAHEQYF
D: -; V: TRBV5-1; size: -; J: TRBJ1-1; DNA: TGCGCCAGCAGCCCGGGACCGATTGAGATGAACACTGAAGCTTTCTTT; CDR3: CASSPGPIEMNTEAFF
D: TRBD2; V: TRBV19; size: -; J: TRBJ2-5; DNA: TGTGCCAGTAGACGGGGACTAGCGGAAGAGACCCAGTACTTC; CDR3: CASRRGLAEETQYF
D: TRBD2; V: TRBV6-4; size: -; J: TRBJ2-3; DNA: TGTGCCAGCAGTGGACTAGCGGGTCAAGATACGCAGTATTTT; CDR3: CASSGLAGQDTQYF
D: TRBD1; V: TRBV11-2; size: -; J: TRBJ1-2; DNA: TGTGCCAGCAGCTTAGATCGATCAGGGGGCGCCTACACCTTC; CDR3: CASSLDRSGGAYTF
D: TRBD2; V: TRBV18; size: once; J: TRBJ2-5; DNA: TGTGCCAGCTCACGACTAGCGGGGGCACAAGAGGCCCAGTACTTC; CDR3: CASSRLAGAQEAQYF
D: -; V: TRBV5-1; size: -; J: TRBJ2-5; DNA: TGCGCCAGCAGAGGGGGGGAGGGTCCAGGAGGAGAGACCCAGTACTTC; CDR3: CASRGGEGPGGETQYF
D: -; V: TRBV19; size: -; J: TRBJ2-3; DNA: TGTGCCAGTAGTATTGCCCCGGCTGCGGTAGGTACGCAGTATTTT; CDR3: CASSIAPAAVGTQYF
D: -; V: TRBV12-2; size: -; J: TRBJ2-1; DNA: TGTGCAAGTCGCTTAGCGGGGCTAGCGGGAAGGTACAATGAGCAGTTCTTC; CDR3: CASRLAGLAGRYNEQFF
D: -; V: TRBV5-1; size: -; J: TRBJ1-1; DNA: TGCGCCAGCAGCTCGGACGGAATGAACACTGAAGCTTTCTTT; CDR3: CASSSDGMNTEAFF
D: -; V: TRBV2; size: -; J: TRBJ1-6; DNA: TGTGCCAGCAGTGAGGTGTTAGAATCACCCCTCCACTTT; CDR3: CASSEVLESPLHF
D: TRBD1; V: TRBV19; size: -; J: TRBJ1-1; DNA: TGTGCCAGTAGTTACAGGGGGAACACTGAAGCTTTCTTT; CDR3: CASSYRGNTEAFF
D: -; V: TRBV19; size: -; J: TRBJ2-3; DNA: TGTGCCAGTCGGCAGGGGTCAGATACGCAGTATTTT; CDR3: CASRQGSDTQYF
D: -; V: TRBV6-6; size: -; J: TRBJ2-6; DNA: TGTGCCAGCAGTCGATCTGGGGCCAACGTCCTGACTTTC; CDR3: CASSRSGANVLTF
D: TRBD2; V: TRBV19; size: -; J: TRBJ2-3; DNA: TGTGCCAGTAGTATCCTAGCGGGAGGTGGGGATACGCAGTATTTT; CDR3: CASSILAGGGDTQYF
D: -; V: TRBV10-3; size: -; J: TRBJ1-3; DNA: TGTGCCATCAGTGGAGAATCGTTTTCGGGAAACACCATATATTTT; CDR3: CAISGESFSGNTIYF
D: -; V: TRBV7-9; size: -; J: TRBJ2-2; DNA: TGTGCCAGCAGCTTAGTACGGGGACCGCTGAACACCGGGGAGCTGTTTTTT; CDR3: CASSLVRGPLNTGELFF
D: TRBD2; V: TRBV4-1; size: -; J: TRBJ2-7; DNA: TGCGCCAGCAGCCCGCTAGGGAGGGGTAGCTCCTACGAGCAGTACTTC; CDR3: CASSPLGRGSSYEQYF
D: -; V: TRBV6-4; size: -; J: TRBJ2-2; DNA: TGTGCCAGCAGTGAGGAAGGGGTCCTGAACACCGGGGAGCTGTTTTTT; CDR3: CASSEEGVLNTGELFF
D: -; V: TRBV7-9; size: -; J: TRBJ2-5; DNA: TGTGCCAGCAGCCTCCAGACAGTCGGAGAGACCCAGTACTTC; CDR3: CASSLQTVGETQYF
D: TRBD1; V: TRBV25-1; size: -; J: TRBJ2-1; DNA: TGTGCCAGCAGTGCTAGACAGGGGTTTGAGCAGTTCTTC; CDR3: CASSARQGFEQFF
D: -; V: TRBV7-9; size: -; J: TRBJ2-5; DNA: TGTGCCAGCAGCCCCCGGGACGGGGTTTTTACCCAGTACTTC; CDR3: CASSPRDGVFTQYF